This T cell receptor (beta chain) was profiled in a study of technical replicates of blood from several donors. The method was immunoSEQ multiplex PCR; TCRdb's version includes in-frame clones alone and lacks a portion of them. The table shows tens of thousands of clones, with 94% occurring only once. CDR3 length equals 16 residues. The germline V gene encodes CDR1 LGHNA and CDR2 YNFKEQ. V was clipped by 4 bases and J by 3 bases, with 18 bases between them. What was sequenced was T cells isolated from PBMCs. The chain combines TRBV4-2 with TRBJ2-5, with D tentatively TRBD1 (5 bases). This TCR came from a human donor in good health. This chain's CDR3 is CASSLPEGQGKETQYF. In nucleotides, the CDR3 is TGTGCCAGCAGCCTCCCGGAAGGGCAGGGCAAAGAGACCCAGTACTTC.